This TCR beta chain was captured by sequencing in a study of siplizumab effects on memory and regulatory T cells. Trimming shortened V by 2 bases and J by 7 bases, and 12 bases separated the two germline ends. CDR3 length equals 14 residues. Germline lookup yields CDR1 LNHDA and CDR2 SQIVND (reference sequence). Assays covered roughly 10^5 TCR templates per sample. Assay: immunoSEQ multiplex PCR; the TCRdb copy retains only in-frame clones and omits some. The sample yields roughly 80,000 clones, approximately 90% seen once. This receptor was taken from a human donor in good health. The chain uses TRBV19 and TRBJ1-5; maybe TRBD1 (6 bases). The sample taken for sequencing was Tregs sorted from blood. CDR3 in amino acids: CASSIQGMEQPQHF. The CDR3 coding sequence is TGTGCCAGTAGTATACAGGGGATGGAACAGCCCCAGCATTTT. Filled out from reference TRBV19 and TRBJ1-5, the complete variable domain reads DGGITQSPKYLFRKEGQNVTLSCEQNLNHDAMYWYRQDPGQGLRLIYYSQIVNDFQKGDIAEGYSVSREKKESFPLTVTSAQKNPTAFYLCASSIQGMEQPQHFGDGTRLSIL.